Sequencing of this TCR beta chain was carried out in a study of T cell changes during pregnancy in multiple sclerosis. The table came from immunoSEQ multiplex PCR; TCRdb's copy has only in-frame clones and leaves some out. The sample lists roughly 49,000 clones; 85% to 95% were seen once. The CDR3 consists of 16 residues. V dropped 0 bases and J dropped 0 bases, with 9 bases sitting between them. The germline V gene has CDR1 LNHNV and CDR2 YYDKDF (reference sequence). V is TRBV15 and J is TRBJ1-3; D not resolved. This sequence was found in a female donor with multiple sclerosis, enrolled in a pregnancy study. Sequences were derived from CD8+ T cells from peripheral blood mononuclear cells, sampled in the first trimester of pregnancy. The CDR3 region has the DNA TGTGCCACCAGCAGAGATGTGTCGGGCTCTGGAAACACCATATATTTT. It is translated as CATSRDVSGSGNTIYF. Full variable domain (rest looked up from reference TRBV15 and TRBJ1-3): DAMVIQNPRYQVTQFGKPVTLSCSQTLNHNVMYWYQQKSSQAPKLLFHYYDKDFNNEADTPDNFQSRRPNTSFCFLDIRSPGLGDTAMYLCATSRDVSGSGNTIYFGEGSWLTVV.